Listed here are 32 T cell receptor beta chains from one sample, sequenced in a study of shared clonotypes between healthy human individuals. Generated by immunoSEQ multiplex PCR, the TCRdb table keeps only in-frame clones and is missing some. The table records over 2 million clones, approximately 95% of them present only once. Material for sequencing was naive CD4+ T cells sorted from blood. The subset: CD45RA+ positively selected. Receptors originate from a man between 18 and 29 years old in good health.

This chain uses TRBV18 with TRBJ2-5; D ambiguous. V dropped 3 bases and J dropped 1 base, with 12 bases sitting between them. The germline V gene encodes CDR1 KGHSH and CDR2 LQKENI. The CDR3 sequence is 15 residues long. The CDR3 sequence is CASSPVSWTQETQYF. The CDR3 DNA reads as TGTGCCAGCTCACCGGTTAGTTGGACCCAAGAGACCCAGTACTTC.

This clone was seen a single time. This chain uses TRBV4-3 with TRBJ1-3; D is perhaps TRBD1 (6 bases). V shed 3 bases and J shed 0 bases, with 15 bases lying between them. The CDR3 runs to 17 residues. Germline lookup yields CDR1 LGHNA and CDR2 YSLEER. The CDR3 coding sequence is TGCGCCAGCAGCCAGACTACCGGACAGAGCTCTGGAAACACCATATATTTT. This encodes CASSQTTGQSSGNTIYF.

CDR3 sequence: CASRRGQASTDTQYF. Here the CDR3 DNA reads TGTGCCAGCAGGCGCGGACAGGCTAGCACAGATACGCAGTATTTT. J is TRBJ2-3 and V is TRBV5-6; 7 bases are shared with TRBD1. The CDR3 sequence is 15 residues long. The germline V gene encodes CDR1 SGHDT and CDR2 YYEEEE. V was clipped by 5 bases and J by 0 bases; unmatched bases: 6.

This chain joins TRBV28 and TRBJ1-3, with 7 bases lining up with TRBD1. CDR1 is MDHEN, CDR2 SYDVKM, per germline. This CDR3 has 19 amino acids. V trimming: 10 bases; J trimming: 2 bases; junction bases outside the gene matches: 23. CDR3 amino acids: CATSKSYGPGQGAGNTIYF. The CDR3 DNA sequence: TGTGCCACCTCTAAATCCTACGGTCCAGGGCAGGGGGCTGGAAACACCATATATTTT.

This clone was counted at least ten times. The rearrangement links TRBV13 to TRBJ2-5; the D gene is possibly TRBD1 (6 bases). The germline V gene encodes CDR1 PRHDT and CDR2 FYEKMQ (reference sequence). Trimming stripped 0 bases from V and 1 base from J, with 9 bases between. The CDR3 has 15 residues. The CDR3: CASSLGSGVQETQYF. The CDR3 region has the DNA TGTGCCAGCAGCTTAGGCTCAGGGGTCCAAGAGACCCAGTACTTC.

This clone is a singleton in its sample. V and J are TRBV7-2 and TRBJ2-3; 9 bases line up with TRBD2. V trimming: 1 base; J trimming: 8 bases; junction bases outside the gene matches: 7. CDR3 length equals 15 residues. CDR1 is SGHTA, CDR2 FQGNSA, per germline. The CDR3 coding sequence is TGTGCCAGCAGCTTAGTTATAGCGGGAGAAGGTACGCAGTATTTT. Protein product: CASSLVIAGEGTQYF.

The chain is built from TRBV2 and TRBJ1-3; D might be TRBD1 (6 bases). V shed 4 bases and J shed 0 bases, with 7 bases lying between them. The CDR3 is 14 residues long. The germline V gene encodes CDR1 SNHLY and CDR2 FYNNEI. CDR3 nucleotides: TGTGCCAGCAGTGTGGACAGCTCTGGAAACACCATATATTTT. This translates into CASSVDSSGNTIYF.

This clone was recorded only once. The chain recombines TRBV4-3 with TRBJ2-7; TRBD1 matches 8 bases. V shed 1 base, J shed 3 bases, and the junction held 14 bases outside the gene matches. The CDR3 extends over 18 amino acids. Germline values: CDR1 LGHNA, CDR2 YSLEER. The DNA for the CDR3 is TGCGCCAGCAGCCAAGGTCCGTATCTGGCAGGGGGCATCTACGAGCAGTACTTC. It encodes CASSQGPYLAGGIYEQYF.

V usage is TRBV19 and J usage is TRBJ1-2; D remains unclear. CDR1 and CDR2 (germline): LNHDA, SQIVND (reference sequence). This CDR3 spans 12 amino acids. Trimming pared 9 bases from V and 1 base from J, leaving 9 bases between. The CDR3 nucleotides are TGTGCCAGCTATCTACTTAACTATGGCTACACCTTC. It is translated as CASYLLNYGYTF.

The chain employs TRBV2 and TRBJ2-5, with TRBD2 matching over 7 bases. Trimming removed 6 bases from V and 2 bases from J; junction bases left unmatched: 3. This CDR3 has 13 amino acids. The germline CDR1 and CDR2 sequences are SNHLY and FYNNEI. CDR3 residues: CASRASGQETQYF. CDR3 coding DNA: TGTGCCAGCAGGGCTAGCGGTCAAGAGACCCAGTACTTC.

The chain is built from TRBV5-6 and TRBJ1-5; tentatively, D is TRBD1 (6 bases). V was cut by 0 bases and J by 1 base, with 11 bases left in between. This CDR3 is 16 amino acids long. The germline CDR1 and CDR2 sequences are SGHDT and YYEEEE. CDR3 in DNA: TGTGCCAGCAGCTTGGGTGGGACACTAAGCAATCAGCCCCAGCATTTT. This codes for CASSLGGTLSNQPQHF.

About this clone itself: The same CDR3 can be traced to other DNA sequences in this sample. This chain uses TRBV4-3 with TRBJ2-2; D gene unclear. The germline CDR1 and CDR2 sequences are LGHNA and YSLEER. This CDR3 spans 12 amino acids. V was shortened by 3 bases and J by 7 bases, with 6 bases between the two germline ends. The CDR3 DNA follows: TGCGCCAGCAGCCAGGAACTCGGGGAGCTGTTTTTT. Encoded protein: CASSQELGELFF.

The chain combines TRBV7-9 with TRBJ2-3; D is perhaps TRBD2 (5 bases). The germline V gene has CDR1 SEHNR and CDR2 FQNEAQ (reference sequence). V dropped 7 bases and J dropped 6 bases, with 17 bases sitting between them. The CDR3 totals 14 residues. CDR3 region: CASNRPGEFDTQYF. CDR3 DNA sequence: TGTGCCAGCAACCGACCTGGGGAGTTTGATACGCAGTATTTT.

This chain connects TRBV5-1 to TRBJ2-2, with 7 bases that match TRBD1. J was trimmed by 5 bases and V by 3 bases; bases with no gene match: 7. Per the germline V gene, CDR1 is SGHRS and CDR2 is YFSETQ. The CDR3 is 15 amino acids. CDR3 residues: CASSWRQGGTGELFF. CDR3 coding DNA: TGCGCCAGCAGCTGGAGACAGGGTGGGACCGGGGAGCTGTTTTTT.

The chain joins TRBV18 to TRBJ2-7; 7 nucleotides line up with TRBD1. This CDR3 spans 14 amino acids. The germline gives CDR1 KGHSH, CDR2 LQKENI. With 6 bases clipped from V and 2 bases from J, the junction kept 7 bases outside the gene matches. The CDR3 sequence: CASSFTGVTYEQYF. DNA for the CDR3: TGTGCCAGCTCCTTCACAGGGGTTACCTACGAGCAGTACTTC.

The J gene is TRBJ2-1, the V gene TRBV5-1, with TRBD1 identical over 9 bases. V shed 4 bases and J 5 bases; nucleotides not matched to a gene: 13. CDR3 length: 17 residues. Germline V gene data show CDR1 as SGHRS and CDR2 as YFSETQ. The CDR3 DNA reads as TGCGCCAGCAGCCCCCCCGCAGGGACAGGGTCAAACAATGAGCAGTTCTTC. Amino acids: CASSPPAGTGSNNEQFF.

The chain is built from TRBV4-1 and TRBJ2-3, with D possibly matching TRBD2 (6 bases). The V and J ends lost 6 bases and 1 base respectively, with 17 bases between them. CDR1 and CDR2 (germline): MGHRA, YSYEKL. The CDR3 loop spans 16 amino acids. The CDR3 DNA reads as TGCGCCAGCAGGGCAACTTTTAGCGGCCGCACAGATACGCAGTATTTT. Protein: CASRATFSGRTDTQYF.

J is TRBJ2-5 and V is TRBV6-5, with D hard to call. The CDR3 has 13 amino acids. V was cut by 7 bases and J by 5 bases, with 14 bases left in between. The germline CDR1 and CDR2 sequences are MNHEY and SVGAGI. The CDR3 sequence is CASIGSARETQYF. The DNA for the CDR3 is TGTGCCAGCATTGGCTCCGCCCGGGAGACCCAGTACTTC.

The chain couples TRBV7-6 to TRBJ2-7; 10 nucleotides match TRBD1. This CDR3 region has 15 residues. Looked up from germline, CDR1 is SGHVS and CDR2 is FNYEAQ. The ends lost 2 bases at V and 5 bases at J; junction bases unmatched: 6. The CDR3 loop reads CASSLTGQGGHEQYF. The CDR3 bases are TGTGCCAGCAGCTTAACTGGACAGGGGGGCCACGAGCAGTACTTC. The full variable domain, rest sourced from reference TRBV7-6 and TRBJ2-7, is GAGVSQSPRYKVTKRGQDVALRCDPISGHVSLYWYRQALGQGPEFLTYFNYEAQQDKSGLPNDRFSAERPEGSISTLTIQRTEQRDSAMYRCASSLTGQGGHEQYFGPGTRLTVT.

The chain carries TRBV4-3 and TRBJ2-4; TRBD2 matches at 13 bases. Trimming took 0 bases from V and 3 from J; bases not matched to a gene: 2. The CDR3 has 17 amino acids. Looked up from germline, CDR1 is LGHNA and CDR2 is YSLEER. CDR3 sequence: CASSQDRTSGGKNIQYF. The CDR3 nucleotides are TGCGCCAGCAGCCAAGATCGGACTAGCGGGGGCAAAAACATTCAGTACTTC.

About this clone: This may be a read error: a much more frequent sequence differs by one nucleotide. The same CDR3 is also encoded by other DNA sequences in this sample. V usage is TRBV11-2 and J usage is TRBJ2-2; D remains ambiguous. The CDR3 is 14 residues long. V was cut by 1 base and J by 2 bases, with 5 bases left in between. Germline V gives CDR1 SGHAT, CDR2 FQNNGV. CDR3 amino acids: CASSLGENTGELFF. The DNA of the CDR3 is TGTGCCAGCAGCTTAGGAGAAAACACCGGGGAGCTGTTTTTT.

The CDR3 nucleotides read TGCGCCAGCAGCTCCCCTATGCTCCAGGGCGGCTACACCTTC. Translated, it gives CASSSPMLQGGYTF. The rearrangement links TRBV5-1 to TRBJ1-2; maybe TRBD1 (5 bases). V gave up 3 bases and J gave up 8 bases, with 17 bases separating them. From germline, CDR1 is SGHRS and CDR2 YFSETQ. The CDR3 is made up of 14 amino acids.

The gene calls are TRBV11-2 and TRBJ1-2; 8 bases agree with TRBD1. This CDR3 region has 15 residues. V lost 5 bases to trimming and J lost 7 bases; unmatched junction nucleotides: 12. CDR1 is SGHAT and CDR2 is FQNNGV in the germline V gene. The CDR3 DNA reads TGTGCCAGCAGCCCTGGGGACAGGTGGTTGGGTGGCTACACCTTC. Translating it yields CASSPGDRWLGGYTF.

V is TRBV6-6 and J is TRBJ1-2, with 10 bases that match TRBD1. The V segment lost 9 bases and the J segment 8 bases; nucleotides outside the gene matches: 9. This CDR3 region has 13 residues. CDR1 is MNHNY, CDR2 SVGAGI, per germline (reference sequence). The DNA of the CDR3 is TGTGCCAGTGGCGACAGGGGGCGAAAAGGCTACACCTTC. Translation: CASGDRGRKGYTF.

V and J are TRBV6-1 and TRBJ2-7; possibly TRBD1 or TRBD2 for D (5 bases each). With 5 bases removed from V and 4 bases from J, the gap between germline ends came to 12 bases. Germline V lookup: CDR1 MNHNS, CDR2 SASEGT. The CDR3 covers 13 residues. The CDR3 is CASSLGPIYEQYF. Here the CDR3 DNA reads TGTGCCAGCAGTCTGGGACCCATTTACGAGCAGTACTTC.

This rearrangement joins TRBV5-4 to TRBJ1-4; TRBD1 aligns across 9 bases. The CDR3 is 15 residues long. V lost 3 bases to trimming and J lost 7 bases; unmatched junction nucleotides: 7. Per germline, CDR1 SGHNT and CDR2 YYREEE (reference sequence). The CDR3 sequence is CASSYPGQGVEKLFF. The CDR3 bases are TGTGCCAGCAGCTACCCGGGACAGGGTGTTGAAAAACTGTTTTTT. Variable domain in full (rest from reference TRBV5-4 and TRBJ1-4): ETGVTQSPTHLIKTRGQQVTLRCSSQSGHNTVSWYQQALGQGPQFIFQYYREEENGRGNFPPRFSGLQFPNYSSELNVNALELDDSALYLCASSYPGQGVEKLFFGSGTQLSVL.

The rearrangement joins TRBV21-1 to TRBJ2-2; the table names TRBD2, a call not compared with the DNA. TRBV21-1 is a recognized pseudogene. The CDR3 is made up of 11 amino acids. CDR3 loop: CASRKGAGGIF. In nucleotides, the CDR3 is TGTGCCAGCCGAAAGGGAGCGGGGGGTATTTTT.

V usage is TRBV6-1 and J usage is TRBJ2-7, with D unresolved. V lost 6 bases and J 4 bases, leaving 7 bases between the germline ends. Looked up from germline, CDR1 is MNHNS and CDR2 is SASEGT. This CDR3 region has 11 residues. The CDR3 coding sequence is TGTGCCAGCAGCCCTTTTTACGAGCAGTACTTC. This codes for CASSPFYEQYF.

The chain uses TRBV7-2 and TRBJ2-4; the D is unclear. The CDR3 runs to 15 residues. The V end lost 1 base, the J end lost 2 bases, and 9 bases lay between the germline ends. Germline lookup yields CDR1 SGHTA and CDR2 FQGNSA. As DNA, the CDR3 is TGTGCCAGCAGCTTAGAGTGGATTCCCAAAAACATTCAGTACTTC. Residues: CASSLEWIPKNIQYF.

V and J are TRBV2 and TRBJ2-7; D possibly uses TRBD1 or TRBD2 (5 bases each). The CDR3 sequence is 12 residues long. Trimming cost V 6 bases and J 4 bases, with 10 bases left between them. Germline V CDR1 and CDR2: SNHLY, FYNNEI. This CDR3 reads CASSPEGYEQYF. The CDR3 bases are TGTGCCAGCAGCCCCGAGGGGTACGAGCAGTACTTC.

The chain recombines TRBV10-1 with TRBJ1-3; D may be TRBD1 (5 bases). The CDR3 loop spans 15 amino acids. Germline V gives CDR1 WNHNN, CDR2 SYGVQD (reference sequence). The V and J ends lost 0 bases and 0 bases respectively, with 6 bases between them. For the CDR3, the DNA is TGCGCCAGCAGTGAGTCGGGGCCCTCTGGAAACACCATATATTTT. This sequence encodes CASSESGPSGNTIYF.

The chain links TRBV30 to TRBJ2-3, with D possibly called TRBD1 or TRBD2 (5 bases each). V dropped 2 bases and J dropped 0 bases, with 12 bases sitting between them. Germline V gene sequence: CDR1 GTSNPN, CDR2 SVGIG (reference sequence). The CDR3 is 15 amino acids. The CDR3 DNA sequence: TGTGCCTGGAGTAGGGGAGCTACTAGCACAGATACGCAGTATTTT. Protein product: CAWSRGATSTDTQYF.